Following are 25 T cell receptor beta chains from one sample sequenced in a study of blood T cell repertoires in COVID-19. The repertoire was sequenced with immunoSEQ multiplex PCR; TCRdb's copy has only in-frame clones and lacks some. Of 260,000 or so clones listed, roughly 81% were seen once; the top ten hold roughly 8%. Input material: peripheral blood. These receptors came from a woman older than 75 with COVID-19, enrolled during active disease.

This chain connects TRBV5-1 to TRBJ1-6; the match to TRBD1 covers 9 bases. The CDR3 consists of 14 residues. The J segment lost 10 bases and the V segment lost 4 bases, leaving 6 bases of the junction unmatched. The germline V gene encodes CDR1 SGHRS and CDR2 YFSETQ. In DNA, the CDR3 is TGCGCCAGCAGCAGGGACAGGGAGGGATCACCCCTCCACTTT. This codes for CASSRDREGSPLHF.

This chain connects TRBV18 to TRBJ1-5, with a weak D call TRBD1 (6 bases). This CDR3 region has 13 residues. With 5 bases removed from V and 5 bases from J, the gap between germline ends came to 10 bases. The germline V gene encodes CDR1 KGHSH and CDR2 LQKENI. The DNA for the CDR3 is TGTGCCAGCTCATGGACAGCAGATCAGCCCCAGCATTTT. Its translation is CASSWTADQPQHF.

The chain joins TRBV7-2 to TRBJ2-7; 7 nucleotides match TRBD2. The V segment lost 5 bases and the J segment 2 bases; nucleotides outside the gene matches: 12. CDR1 and CDR2 from the germline V gene are SGHTA and FQGNSA. There are 16 residues in the CDR3. The CDR3 DNA sequence: TGTGCCAGCAGCCGCCTCCCAGCGGGACCAACCTACGAGCAGTACTTC. Translated: CASSRLPAGPTYEQYF.

This clone showed up just once. The CDR3 DNA is TGCAGCGCCCTAGCGGGGTACTATGGCTACACCTTC. As protein: CSALAGYYGYTF. J is TRBJ1-2 and V is TRBV29-1; no reliable D call. The CDR3 has 12 residues. Trimming pared 7 bases from V and 3 bases from J, leaving 12 bases between. Germline CDR1 is SQVTM and CDR2 is ANQGSEA.

The V gene is TRBV7-9, the J gene TRBJ2-3, with 7 bases lining up with TRBD1. Losses at the gene ends were 5 bases for V and 1 base for J; bases not matched to a gene: 12. Germline-derived CDR1 and CDR2 are SEHNR and FQNEAQ (reference sequence). CDR3 length: 17 residues. CDR3 amino acids: CASSPNLFGTGTDTQYF. The CDR3 region has the DNA TGTGCCAGCAGCCCCAACCTCTTTGGGACAGGCACAGATACGCAGTATTTT.

The genes are TRBV18 and TRBJ2-4; a possible D gene is TRBD2 (5 bases). V was trimmed by 3 bases and J by 2 bases, leaving 11 bases between them. Germline V lookup: CDR1 KGHSH, CDR2 LQKENI. This CDR3 contains 15 residues. The CDR3 DNA follows: TGTGCCAGCTCACCGACGGAGCGGCCCAAAAACATTCAGTACTTC. It specifies CASSPTERPKNIQYF.

The chain uses TRBV18 and TRBJ1-6; 7 bases map to TRBD1. Germline V CDR1 and CDR2: KGHSH, LQKENI. The CDR3 length is 17 residues. Trimming at V came to 5 bases and at J to 6 bases, leaving 13 bases not matched to a gene. CDR3 coding DNA: TGTGCCAGCTCAAGAGACAGGGTCCGTCTTGGTAATTCACCCCTCCACTTT. Encoded protein: CASSRDRVRLGNSPLHF. Using reference TRBV18 and TRBJ1-6 for the parts outside the CDR3, the full variable domain is NAGVMQNPRHLVRRRGQEARLRCSPMKGHSHVYWYRQLPEEGLKFMVYLQKENIIDESGMPKERFSAEFPKEGPSILRIQQVVRGDSAAYFCASSRDRVRLGNSPLHFGNGTRLTVT.

The chain employs TRBV19 and TRBJ2-4, with 12 bases fitting TRBD2. Germline V lookup: CDR1 LNHDA, CDR2 SQIVND (reference sequence). V lost 0 bases to trimming and J lost 0 bases; unmatched junction nucleotides: 6. This CDR3 spans 19 amino acids. CDR3 coding DNA: TGTGCCAGTAGTATAGAGACTAGCGGGAGAGGTTCAGCCAAAAACATTCAGTACTTC. Amino acid sequence: CASSIETSGRGSAKNIQYF.

A single count supports this clone. The CDR3 DNA is TGTGCCAGCAGCTTTTCTACGGGCGAGCAGTACTTC. This encodes CASSFSTGEQYF. V usage is TRBV7-9 and J usage is TRBJ2-7; D unclear. The CDR3 contains 12 residues. Deletions cut 3 bases from V and 6 bases from J, with 9 bases between. Germline CDR1 reads SEHNR; CDR2 reads FQNEAQ (reference sequence).

This sequence joins TRBV4-1 and TRBJ2-7; 9 positions match TRBD1. CDR1 is MGHRA and CDR2 is YSYEKL in the germline V gene. Trimming cost V 0 bases and J 6 bases; bases outside gene matches: 9. The CDR3 spans 16 residues. The chain's CDR3 is CASSQDPGQGLAEQYF. CDR3 DNA: TGCGCCAGCAGCCAAGACCCGGGACAGGGTCTCGCCGAGCAGTACTTC.

The chain combines TRBV11-3 with TRBJ2-2, with D possibly TRBD1 on 5 matching bases. There are 12 residues in the CDR3. Germline CDR1 SGHNT, CDR2 YENEEA. The V end lost 2 bases, the J end lost 7 bases, and 5 bases lay between the germline ends. Here the CDR3 reads CASSLRGGELFF. DNA for the CDR3: TGTGCCAGCAGCTTAAGGGGCGGGGAGCTGTTTTTT.

The V gene is TRBV19, the J gene TRBJ2-7; D might be TRBD1 (7 bases). The germline V gene encodes CDR1 LNHDA and CDR2 SQIVND (reference sequence). This CDR3 region has 14 residues. V was shortened by 9 bases and J by 7 bases, with 22 bases between the two germline ends. CDR3 sequence (DNA): TGTGCCAGCGGGGGACCGGGACAGTACATGGAGCAGTACTTC. Its translation is CASGGPGQYMEQYF.

The chain joins TRBV7-2 to TRBJ2-7, with 9 bases identical to TRBD2. V was pared by 0 bases and J by 2 bases, with 5 bases of the junction left unmatched. There are 16 residues in the CDR3. CDR1 is SGHTA, CDR2 FQGNSA, per germline. CDR3: CASSLAVSGGTYEQYF. CDR3 sequence (DNA): TGTGCCAGCAGCTTAGCTGTTAGCGGGGGAACCTACGAGCAGTACTTC.

The chain joins TRBV19 to TRBJ2-1; TRBD2 matches 10 bases. This CDR3 is built from 16 residues. V shed 6 bases and J 1 base; nucleotides not matched to a gene: 6. Germline CDR1 is LNHDA and CDR2 is SQIVND (reference sequence). The CDR3 is CASRTSSGSSYNEQFF. CDR3 coding DNA: TGTGCCAGTAGAACCTCTAGCGGGAGTTCCTACAATGAGCAGTTCTTC.

This chain uses TRBV6-5 with TRBJ1-1; D possibly corresponds to TRBD1 (6 bases). Trimming took off 7 bases at V and 2 bases at J, with 17 bases between the two ends. Germline V gene data show CDR1 as MNHEY and CDR2 as SVGAGI. The CDR3 spans 15 residues. Written as DNA, the CDR3 is TGTGCCAGCAACCCCGGGACACCGTTTAACACTGAAGCTTTCTTT. Translated, it gives CASNPGTPFNTEAFF.

The chain joins TRBV7-2 to TRBJ2-7; D is perhaps TRBD1 (5 bases). CDR1 SGHTA and CDR2 FQGNSA come from the germline V gene. CDR3 length equals 12 residues. V shed 5 bases and J shed 4 bases, with 9 bases lying between them. The DNA for the CDR3 is TGTGCCAGCAGCCCTGACAGATACGAGCAGTACTTC. Translated: CASSPDRYEQYF.

This chain joins TRBV6-5 and TRBJ2-6, with D maybe TRBD2 (5 bases). V lost 2 bases and J lost 2, with 7 bases in between. CDR1 and CDR2 from the germline V gene are MNHEY and SVGAGI. The CDR3 covers 15 residues. The CDR3 reads CASSYRGAGANVLTF. For the CDR3, the DNA is TGTGCCAGCAGTTACCGGGGAGCTGGGGCCAACGTCCTGACTTTC.

The chain links TRBV6-5 to TRBJ1-1; the D gene is possibly TRBD1 (5 bases). The CDR3 spans 15 residues. V shed 6 bases and J shed 0 bases, with 14 bases lying between them. The germline CDR1 and CDR2 sequences are MNHEY and SVGAGI. CDR3: CASRRSDRLNTEAFF. DNA of the CDR3: TGTGCCAGCAGACGATCCGACAGACTGAACACTGAAGCTTTCTTT.

This clone was found a few times. CDR3 region: CASGLGTELYEQYF. Written as DNA, the CDR3 is TGTGCTAGTGGTTTAGGGACAGAACTCTACGAGCAGTACTTC. The rearrangement joins TRBV12-5 to TRBJ2-7, with TRBD1 matching 7 bases. Germline CDR1 reads LGHNT; CDR2 reads FRNRAP. V lost 3 bases, J lost 3 bases, and 5 bases stayed unmatched. There are 14 residues in the CDR3.

This chain links TRBV3-1 (or the pseudogene TRBV3-2) with TRBJ1-1; the D is unclear. Trimming stripped 1 base from V and 6 bases from J, with 6 bases between. In germline, CDR1 is LGHDT, CDR2 YNNKEL (reference sequence). The CDR3 length is 12 residues. This chain's CDR3 is CASSQATAEAFF. The CDR3 DNA reads as TGTGCCAGCAGCCAAGCAACAGCTGAAGCTTTCTTT.

The chain is built from TRBV7-2 and TRBJ1-1; 9 positions agree with TRBD1. V shed 2 bases and J 7 bases; nucleotides not matched to a gene: 11. The CDR3 runs to 16 residues. CDR1 is SGHTA and CDR2 is FQGNSA in the germline V gene. The DNA of the CDR3 is TGTGCCAGCAGCTTAAATTCACAGGGGGCAAGAGGTGAAGCTTTCTTT. Its protein is CASSLNSQGARGEAFF.

Here the CDR3 reads CASSLIGDNQPQHF. The DNA for the CDR3 is TGTGCCAGCAGCTTAATAGGGGACAATCAGCCCCAGCATTTT. The genes are TRBV7-9 and TRBJ1-5; D possibly corresponds to TRBD1 (5 bases). Germline loops: CDR1 SEHNR, CDR2 FQNEAQ (reference sequence). The CDR3 is 14 amino acids. Trimming took off 2 bases at V and 3 bases at J, with 8 bases between the two ends.

This clone has only a few counts. In the same sample, other DNA sequences code for this CDR3. V is TRBV9 and J is TRBJ2-1; no firm D call. CDR3 length: 14 amino acids. Germline V gene lookup returns CDR1 SGDLS and CDR2 YYNGEE. V was clipped by 2 bases and J by 0 bases, with 6 bases between them. The CDR3 nucleotides read TGTGCCAGCAGCGTCGGAGACTCCTACAATGAGCAGTTCTTC. Amino acid sequence: CASSVGDSYNEQFF.

The chain has TRBV3-1 (or the pseudogene TRBV3-2) and TRBJ2-1; D perhaps matches TRBD2 (5 bases). Germline-derived CDR1 and CDR2 are LGHDT and YNNKEL (reference sequence). The V gene lost 4 bases and the J gene lost 12 bases, with 16 bases spanning the gap. This CDR3 is built from 13 residues. The CDR3 sequence: CASSPFRRPAQFF. CDR3 sequence (DNA): TGTGCCAGCAGCCCGTTTAGGAGGCCGGCGCAGTTCTTC.

This rearrangement joins TRBV4-1 to TRBJ1-2; 8 bases line up with TRBD1. The CDR3 consists of 15 residues. V shed 6 bases, J shed 4 bases, and the junction held 10 bases outside the gene matches. Germline CDR1 MGHRA, CDR2 YSYEKL. The CDR3 bases are TGCGCCAGCAGACTAAACACAGGGGGTAGCTATGGCTACACCTTC. Protein: CASRLNTGGSYGYTF.